Reported below is one TCR beta chain. Its antigen is still unknown. No much larger clonotype is one base removed from it; base qualities were not supplied. The trial excluded patients who had a history of autoimmune disease or who were on systemic immunosuppression. In every dose cohort, peripheral blood was drawn for TCR sequencing at baseline, cycle 4 day 1, and cycle 7 day 1. The samples were drawn from a first-in-human, open-label, multicenter phase I dose-escalation trial of ivuxolimab. The trial enrolled adults with locally advanced or metastatic head and neck squamous cell, hepatocellular, melanoma or renal cell carcinoma. Before TCR sequencing, CD4+ and CD8+ T cells were separately sorted from peripheral blood. The entry originates in a study of OX40 agonist ivuxolimab in advanced cancers. For context, the study as a whole: Ivuxolimab was an agonistic, fully human IgG2 monoclonal antibody directed against OX40 (CD134), a costimulatory receptor. Of the approximately 50 patients in dose escalation, around 19 had hepatocellular carcinoma, some 15 had melanoma, 9 had renal cell carcinoma and 9 had head and neck cancer. The paper reports the monotherapy dose-escalation portion (N of about 50 patients) of the phase I ivuxolimab trial. Intravenous ivuxolimab was administered to patients every 2 weeks at six dose levels: 0.01, 0.1, 0.3, 1.5, 3 and 10 mg/kg. Prior anti-PD-1, anti-PD-L1 or anti-CTLA-4 therapy was permitted, and checkpoint inhibitors had been received by roughly two fifths of dose-escalation patients. Three dose-escalation patients achieved partial responses, one with hepatocellular carcinoma and two with cutaneous melanoma. In the dose-escalation cohort, roughly 82% of patients were male, and the mean age was approximately 60 years with a range of about 20 to 79. Peripheral TCRbeta sequencing was intended to test whether TCR sequence diversity was altered and clonal T-cell expansion was caused by ivuxolimab.

Genomic DNA was isolated from the sorted cells so that the TCRbeta CDR3 region could be sequenced. TCRbeta CDR3 regions were sequenced using the immunoSEQ Assay. Sourced from immuneACCESS, this table was stored by TCRdb with only in-frame sequences that have V and J called. A share of the clones is absent; for the studies checked, an unresolved V gene accounts for under half, and the remainder has no known explanation. This sample comprises fewer than 70,000 clones, around 90% of them detected only once. The top ten hold about 2.7% of the sample. Beyond this particular receptor, the publication reports: Low levels of normalized T-cell clonal expansion were also seen in some nonresponding patients. Partial responders in the 0.1-3.0 mg/kg groups had among the lowest normalized peripheral clonal expansion, especially among CD8+ T cells. On average, CD8+ T cells showed more expanded clones than CD4+ T cells after ivuxolimab. The antigen specificity of the clonally expanded peripheral T cells was not determined. At doses from 0.1 to 3.0 mg/kg, clonal expansion was seen in both CD4+ and CD8+ blood T cells between baseline and week 6.

In the germline V gene (reference sequence), CDR1 corresponds to LNHDA and CDR2 to SQIVND. The CDR3 numbers 14 residues from cysteine through phenylalanine. The sequence is cut down to CDR3 DNA, 42 bases in frame from base 1. Trimmed from V: 10 bases; trimmed from J: 6 bases; junction bases lacking a gene match: 10. The rearrangement combines TRBV19 with TRBJ1-2; 11 bases in between match TRBD1. The origin of this receptor is an adult with an advanced solid tumor such as melanoma, head and neck, liver or kidney cancer. The starting material was CD4+ or CD8+ T cells sorted from blood, obtained in a trial of the OX40 agonist ivuxolimab. CDR3 region: CATAPWDRGNGYTF. The bases read TGTGCCACCGCACCTTGGGACAGGGGGAATGGCTACACCTTC.